The source of this T cell receptor (beta chain) is a study of OX40 agonist ivuxolimab in advanced cancers. Study summary: Patients in dose escalation had liver, melanoma, kidney or head and neck cancers. General study points: At doses 0.1 to 3.0 mg/kg, CD4+ and CD8+ clones expanded.

This CDR3 contains 14 residues. Germline assignment: CDR1 MDHEN and CDR2 SYDVKM. Trimming removed 6 bases at V and 7 bases at J, with 16 bases between. Concerning this clone: What it binds is unknown.

Produced via immunoSEQ multiplex PCR; TCRdb's table is partial and in-frame only. The sample consists of 50,000 to 75,000 clones, around 87% of them appearing once. The source of this sequence is an adult with an advanced solid tumor such as melanoma, head and neck, liver or kidney cancer. This chain uses TRBV28 with TRBJ2-4, with D possibly being TRBD1 (6 bases). The source was CD4+ or CD8+ T cells sorted from blood, collected in a trial of the OX40 agonist ivuxolimab. The CDR3 DNA reads TGTGCCAGCAGACTCTCGACAGGTGCGAACATTCAGTACTTC. This translates into CASRLSTGANIQYF.